This T cell receptor beta chain was identified during a study of regulatory T cells in long-lasting Graves disease. This sample's time point: newly diagnosed GD, antithyroid drugs for less than 3 months. There was RNA extracted from PBMCs, and the TCR library was made from it. For TCR beta, libraries came from iRepertoire HTBI primers and Arm-PCR of CDR3 regions. TCRdb re-called the multiplex PCR reads through MiXCR, storing one row per CDR3 protein. The data contain 440,000 or so distinct CDR3 sequences, 15% to 20% of them singletons. Trimming shortened V by 6 bases and J by 2 bases, and 9 bases separated the two germline ends. This CDR3 comprises 13 residues. The germline V gene has CDR1 MNHNS and CDR2 SASEGT. This sample was also put to use in a study of T cells in Graves' hyperthyroidism and ophthalmopathy. That investigation notes: Initially, a first-round RT-PCR of the TCR CDR3 employed the HTBI primer set.

The sequence was collected from a woman in her 30s with Graves disease. The sample consisted of peripheral blood mononuclear cells (PBMCs), taken at new diagnosis, from a patient treated with antithyroid drugs. This rearrangement joins TRBV6-1 to TRBJ2-3; the D is unclear. CDR3 region: CASRNPNTDTQYF. The CDR3 DNA reads TGTGCCAGCAGGAACCCCAACACAGATACGCAGTATTTT.